These 8 T cell receptor beta chains came from one sample sequenced in a study of T cells in Graves' hyperthyroidism and ophthalmopathy. Amplified TCR beta CDR3 regions derived from RNA transcripts. When the TCR CDR3 underwent first-round RT-PCR, the HTBI primer set was used. Each CDR3 protein gets one entry after TCRdb re-called the multiplex PCR reads with MiXCR. The repertoire has around 300,000 distinct CDR3 sequences, about an eighth of them found once; the top ten carry around 7.9%. The sequencing sample was made of blood. The source of these receptors is a woman aged 25 to 39 with Graves' hyperthyroidism that later progressed to Graves' ophthalmopathy.

This clonotype showed up many times. The genes are TRBV5-6 and TRBJ1-5, with a weak D call TRBD1 (6 bases). CDR3 length equals 13 residues. The germline gives CDR1 SGHDT, CDR2 YYEEEE. V was trimmed by 5 bases and J by 6 bases, leaving 12 bases between them. The DNA for the CDR3 is TGTGCCAGCAGTTCCAGGGGTTTTCAGCCCCAGCATTTT. It specifies CASSSRGFQPQHF.

This rearrangement joins TRBV19 to TRBJ2-2; maybe TRBD1 (6 bases). CDR3 length: 15 amino acids. Germline CDR1 is LNHDA and CDR2 is SQIVND (reference sequence). Trimming cost V 3 bases and J 3 bases, with 11 bases left between them. The CDR3 nucleotides are TGTGCCAGTAGTATCGCCGACAGGCACACCGGGGAGCTGTTTTTT. The encoded protein is CASSIADRHTGELFF.

This clonotype was seen many times. V usage is TRBV28 and J usage is TRBJ1-2; D uncertain. V was clipped by 5 bases and J by 8 bases, with 27 bases between them. Per germline, CDR1 MDHEN and CDR2 SYDVKM. This CDR3 is 17 amino acids long. The CDR3 sequence: CASSVPSIIPGIGGYTF. CDR3 sequence (DNA): TGTGCCAGCAGTGTCCCCTCCATAATTCCGGGAATTGGAGGCTACACCTTC.

The table lists this clonotype with many counts. The V call is TRBV13, the J call TRBJ2-5, with TRBD2 identical over 10 bases. This CDR3 contains 14 residues. Germline CDR1 PRHDT, CDR2 FYEKMQ (reference sequence). The V and J ends lost 1 base and 4 bases, in that order; junction bases with no gene match: 0. CDR3 residues: CASSLEREGETQYF. CDR3 DNA sequence: TGTGCCAGCAGCTTAGAGCGGGAGGGAGAGACCCAGTACTTC.

This clonotype was seen at least ten times. The chain combines TRBV7-6 with TRBJ1-5, with D maybe TRBD1 (5 bases). The germline CDR1 and CDR2 sequences are SGHVS and FNYEAQ. The CDR3 spans 17 residues. Trimming took 5 bases from V and 2 from J, leaving 19 bases between them. CDR3 sequence reads: CASSANLQVDGNQPQHF. The DNA of the CDR3 is TGTGCCAGCAGCGCCAATCTACAGGTCGATGGCAATCAGCCCCAGCATTTT.

The sample holds many counts of this clonotype. The gene calls are TRBV28 and TRBJ1-2; D gene uncertain. Trimming took off 6 bases at V and 4 bases at J, with 9 bases between the two ends. The CDR3 covers 12 residues. Germline values: CDR1 MDHEN, CDR2 SYDVKM. CDR3: CASSSPSYGYTF. In nucleotides, the CDR3 is TGTGCCAGCAGCTCCCCGAGCTATGGCTACACCTTC.

This clonotype was found many times. The chain carries TRBV5-5 and TRBJ2-5, with 14 bases fitting TRBD2. The CDR3 contains 15 residues. With V trimmed by 4 bases and J by 5 bases, 4 bases remained unmatched. Germline assignment: CDR1 SGHKS and CDR2 YYEKEE (reference sequence). The CDR3 DNA is TGTGCCAGCAGCATTGGACTAGCGGGAGGTGAGACCCAGTACTTC. Translated: CASSIGLAGGETQYF.

This clonotype has only a few counts. The rearrangement uses TRBV27 and TRBJ2-6; 7 bases match TRBD2. Germline CDR1 reads MNHEY; CDR2 reads SMNVEV (reference sequence). V gave up 3 bases and J gave up 0 bases; unmatched junction bases: 2. This CDR3 has 16 amino acids. CDR3: CASSFLAASGANVLTF. The DNA of the CDR3 is TGTGCCAGCAGTTTTCTAGCGGCCTCTGGGGCCAACGTCCTGACTTTC.